What follows are 4 T cell receptor beta chains derived from one specimen sequenced in a study of cytomegalovirus exposure and HLA in healthy donors (dated by TCRdb to about 2017). Libraries were constructed by the immunoSEQ multiplex PCR assay. For the multiplex PCR, a mixture combining 60 forward primers for TCR Vbeta segments and 13 reverse primers for TCR Jbeta segments was used. TCRdb carries this immuneACCESS record with in-frame sequences only. Its versions omit some clonotypes, under half of them owing to an unresolved V gene in the studies checked, with the rest unexplained. The sample table contains 150,000 to 200,000 clones; only one count was recorded for roughly two thirds of them. 2.8% of the sample is held by the ten biggest clonotypes. Sequences were obtained from PBMCs. These receptors all stem from a woman in her 30s in good health and CMV-seronegative.

As DNA, the CDR3 is TGTGCCAGCAGCGCGTCATTGGGACTAGCGGATCAAGAGACCCAGTACTTC. This codes for CASSASLGLADQETQYF. The chain joins TRBV5-6 to TRBJ2-5; TRBD2 matches at 11 bases. The CDR3 runs to 17 residues. Germline V gene lookup returns CDR1 SGHDT and CDR2 YYEEEE. J lost 2 bases, V lost 4 bases, and 10 bases had no gene match.

The chain joins TRBV19 to TRBJ1-6; D call uncertain. Deletions cut 3 bases from V and 12 bases from J, with 9 bases between. Looked up from germline, CDR1 is LNHDA and CDR2 is SQIVND (reference sequence). The CDR3 loop spans 12 amino acids. CDR3 DNA sequence: TGTGCCAGTAGTATCGGTGGCGGACCCCTCCACTTT. Its translation is CASSIGGGPLHF.

This chain connects TRBV6-6 to TRBJ1-1; 7 nucleotides align to TRBD1. V was pared by 6 bases and J by 10 bases, with 17 bases of the junction left unmatched. This CDR3 contains 15 residues. Germline CDR1 reads MNHNY; CDR2 reads SVGAGI (reference sequence). DNA for the CDR3: TGTGCCAGCAGAGGGGGCATTGACAGTCCAGTGGGAGCTTTCTTT. Protein: CASRGGIDSPVGAFF.

This clone was recorded a few times. The chain employs TRBV27 and TRBJ2-5, with no clear D. This CDR3 has 14 amino acids. CDR1 is MNHEY and CDR2 is SMNVEV in the germline V gene (reference sequence). V lost 6 bases, J lost 5 bases, and 16 bases lay in between. Here the CDR3 reads CASSLRSFGETQYF. CDR3 DNA sequence: TGTGCCAGCAGCTTAAGGTCTTTCGGGGAGACCCAGTACTTC.